This entry lists 23 T cell receptor beta chains sequenced from one sample in a study of metastatic and nonmetastatic thyroid tumors. Ahead of thyroid surgery, no patient had received treatment of any kind. Using MiXCR, TCRdb reanalyzed the PCR reads. The table includes approximately 90,000 clones, 8% to 9.5% detected once. Sequencing was carried out using blood. The receptors were gathered from a female donor with papillary thyroid cancer or a benign thyroid nodule (not recorded which). Some clones in this sample may be carry-over from other donors' samples.

This clone was detected many times. V gene TRBV3-1 combines with J gene TRBJ2-3; 7 nucleotides agree with TRBD1. The CDR3 runs to 14 residues. CDR1 and CDR2 from the germline V gene are LGHDT and YNNKEL (reference sequence). V was clipped by 3 bases and J by 5 bases; unmatched bases: 5. The CDR3 DNA reads TGTGCCAGCAGCCATCGACAGGGCGGAGATACGCAGTATTTT. This translates into CASSHRQGGDTQYF.

This clone showed up many times. The genes are TRBV6-4 and TRBJ1-6, with a tentative D call TRBD1 (5 bases). V was trimmed by 6 bases and J by 7 bases, leaving 13 bases between them. Germline values: CDR1 MRHNA, CDR2 SNTAGT. The CDR3 has 14 amino acids. The CDR3 DNA follows: TGTGCCAGCAGACCCTCCAGGGACAATTCACCCCTCCACTTT. Amino acids: CASRPSRDNSPLHF.

This clone was found many times. The chain combines TRBV20-1 with TRBJ2-5; maybe TRBD2 (6 bases). The CDR3 extends over 15 amino acids. V shed 3 bases and J shed 5 bases, with 19 bases lying between them. Germline loops: CDR1 DFQATT, CDR2 SNEGSKA (reference sequence). DNA for the CDR3: TGCAGTGCTAGCCCTCTGAGGGGCGGGATGGAGACCCAGTACTTC. Translated: CSASPLRGGMETQYF.

This clone was picked up many times. The rearrangement uses TRBV11-2 and TRBJ2-5; 7 positions match TRBD1. The CDR3 is 16 amino acids. The V and J ends lost 1 base and 2 bases, in that order; junction bases with no gene match: 7. From germline, CDR1 is SGHAT and CDR2 FQNNGV. CDR3 DNA sequence: TGTGCCAGCAGCTTAGGGGTCGTACAGGGGCAAGAGACCCAGTACTTC. Translating gives CASSLGVVQGQETQYF.

This clone occurred many times. The genes are TRBV27 and TRBJ2-7, with D possibly matching TRBD2 (6 bases). V was pared by 2 bases and J by 0 bases, with 8 bases between. CDR1 is MNHEY, CDR2 SMNVEV, per germline (reference sequence). The CDR3 runs 14 residues. The CDR3 spells CASSLAGPSYEQYF. The CDR3 DNA follows: TGTGCCAGCAGTTTAGCGGGGCCCTCCTACGAGCAGTACTTC.

This clone was picked up many times. Different DNA sequences within this sample yield the same CDR3. The V call is TRBV6-1, the J call TRBJ1-1; 7 bases are shared with TRBD1. V lost 6 bases and J lost 1; bases outside the gene matches: 14. There are 17 residues in the CDR3. In germline, CDR1 is MNHNS, CDR2 SASEGT. CDR3 nucleotide sequence: TGTGCCAGCAGAGCCGGGACAGCACTAACCTCGAACACTGAAGCTTTCTTT. Protein sequence: CASRAGTALTSNTEAFF.

This clone has a count of ten or more. The chain couples TRBV19 to TRBJ1-5; D possibly corresponds to TRBD1 (5 bases). The CDR3 is 15 residues long. The germline V and J ends were trimmed by 10 bases and 1 base, with 17 bases remaining between them. Looked up from germline, CDR1 is LNHDA and CDR2 is SQIVND (reference sequence). The CDR3 DNA sequence: TGTGCCACCGCCGGGGGAGTTAGAAGCAATCAGCCCCAGCATTTT. This translates into CATAGGVRSNQPQHF.

This clone was observed many times. The chain carries TRBV6-5 and TRBJ1-5; weak D call: TRBD1 (6 bases). The CDR3 has 15 residues. The V and J ends lost 4 bases and 3 bases respectively, with 13 bases between them. The V gene's germline CDR1 is MNHEY and CDR2 SVGAGI. The CDR3 DNA follows: TGTGCCAGCAGTTTAGCCAGGGGAACCAATCAGCCCCAGCATTTT. This codes for CASSLARGTNQPQHF.

A note on this clone: One end of the junction does not line up with germline, which may come from a read error. The rearrangement joins TRBV9 to TRBJ1-5; 8 bases line up with TRBD1. Germline V gene lookup returns CDR1 SGDLS and CDR2 YYNGEE. This CDR3 has 13 residues. This chain's CDR3 is CASNVAGGHPQHF. CDR3 sequence (DNA): TGTGCCAGCAACGTAGCAGGGGGCCATCCCCAGCATTTT.

This clone was observed at least ten times. The V and J genes are TRBV7-6 and TRBJ1-5, with 8 bases matching TRBD1. The junction had 3 bases not matched to a gene; V was cut back by 2 bases and J by 0 bases. Germline V lookup: CDR1 SGHVS, CDR2 FNYEAQ. This CDR3 has 16 amino acids. The DNA for the CDR3 is TGTGCCAGCAGCTTAATACAGGGGGATAGCAATCAGCCCCAGCATTTT. It encodes CASSLIQGDSNQPQHF.

The J gene is TRBJ2-7, the V gene TRBV18; TRBD1 is a possible D gene (5 bases). CDR1 is KGHSH, CDR2 LQKENI, per germline. The CDR3 is 13 residues long. V was clipped by 3 bases and J by 7 bases, with 13 bases between them. The chain's CDR3 is CASSPGQGGEQYF. The DNA of the CDR3 is TGTGCCAGCTCACCCGGCCAGGGTGGAGAGCAGTACTTC.

Remarks on this clone: One end of the junction fails to match germline, which may point to a read error. This chain joins TRBV11-2 and TRBJ2-1, with TRBD2 matching 7 bases. CDR1 is SGHAT, CDR2 FQNNGV, per germline. The CDR3 consists of 16 residues. DNA of the CDR3: TGTGCCGGCAGCTTACGAGGAAGCGGGGACTACAATGAGCAGTTCTTC. Translation: CAGSLRGSGDYNEQFF.

The sample holds many counts of this clone. V usage is TRBV15 and J usage is TRBJ2-7, with D possibly matching TRBD2 (5 bases). With 5 bases removed from V and 0 bases from J, the gap between germline ends came to 17 bases. The CDR3 spans 16 residues. The germline gives CDR1 LNHNV, CDR2 YYDKDF (reference sequence). As DNA, the CDR3 is TGTGCCACCAGCGAGGGTGGGCCCTACTACTCCTACGAGCAGTACTTC. It codes for CATSEGGPYYSYEQYF.

This clone was counted at least ten times. The chain uses TRBV18 and TRBJ2-7; TRBD1 agrees at 7 bases. V dropped 10 bases and J dropped 6; count of bases not matched to a gene: 9. CDR1 and CDR2 from the germline V gene are KGHSH and LQKENI. The CDR3 length is 12 residues. Here the CDR3 DNA reads TGTGCCACCGGACAGGAAGGTAGCGAGCAGTACTTC. It encodes CATGQEGSEQYF.

This clone was picked up a small number of times. The chain carries TRBV7-3 and TRBJ2-1, with 11 bases matching TRBD2. Looked up from germline, CDR1 is SGHTA and CDR2 is FQGTGA. There are 13 residues in the CDR3. Germline trimming cut 3 bases from V and 9 bases from J; bases unmatched to any gene: 1. The CDR3, as DNA: TGTGCCAGCAGCTTCGGGACTAGCGGTGAGCAGTTCTTC. Protein sequence: CASSFGTSGEQFF.

This clone showed up many times. The genes are TRBV5-4 and TRBJ1-4, with a possible D match to TRBD1 (6 bases). In germline, CDR1 is SGHNT, CDR2 YYREEE (reference sequence). CDR3 length: 15 residues. V was trimmed by 4 bases and J by 4 bases, leaving 14 bases between them. The CDR3 reads CASSTNRAVNEKLFF. The CDR3 region has the DNA TGTGCCAGCAGCACCAACAGGGCTGTTAATGAAAAACTGTTTTTT.

A remark on this clone: Given a much more abundant clone one base away, this may be a read error. V is TRBV14 and J is TRBJ2-7, with D maybe TRBD2 (6 bases). Germline CDR1 and CDR2: SGHDN and FVKESK. The CDR3 extends over 14 amino acids. Deletions cut 4 bases from V and 0 bases from J, with 10 bases between. The CDR3 DNA is TGTGCCAGCAGCCGATACGGGGGCTCCTACGAGCAGTACTTC. It is translated as CASSRYGGSYEQYF.

V usage is TRBV5-1 and J usage is TRBJ2-1, with D unclear. Between the trimmed V and J ends, which lost 3 bases and 6 bases, there was a span of 10 bases. The CDR3 runs 13 residues. Germline values: CDR1 SGHRS, CDR2 YFSETQ. The DNA for the CDR3 is TGCGCCAGCAGCTCTGGGATCCCCAATGAGCAGTTCTTC. It translates to CASSSGIPNEQFF.

Ten or more counts support this clone. The junction shows a germline mismatch at one end, possibly a read error. At the DNA level, this CDR3 is encoded by other sequences in the same sample as well. This sequence joins TRBV15 and TRBJ2-3; no definite D call. The germline CDR1 and CDR2 sequences are LNHNV and YYDKDF (reference sequence). This CDR3 has 15 amino acids. The chain's CDR3 is CATSRDARGTDTQYF. In DNA, the CDR3 is TGTGCTACCAGCAGAGATGCTAGGGGCACAGATACGCAGTATTTT.

A note on this clone: The germline gene is not matched at one end of the junction; a read error may be the cause. This chain links TRBV9 with TRBJ2-5; TRBD1 is a possible D gene (6 bases). Germline CDR1 reads SGDLS; CDR2 reads YYNGEE. There are 14 residues in the CDR3. CDR3: CASSVEWGQETQYF. The CDR3 bases are TGTGCCAGCAGCGTAGAGTGGGGGCAAGAAACCCAGTACTTC.

This clone was recorded many times. The CDR3 DNA is TGTGCCAGCAGCCCCAGACCCGAGCGGGGTGGGAATGAGCAGTTCTTC. Amino acids: CASSPRPERGGNEQFF. V gene TRBV4-2 combines with J gene TRBJ2-1; TRBD2 aligns across 7 bases. Unmatched junction bases numbered 13, after V lost 4 bases and J lost 7 bases. Germline V gene sequence: CDR1 LGHNA, CDR2 YNFKEQ. The CDR3 length is 16 residues.

The table lists this clone with many counts. The CDR3 spells CSARDVNRGQRAGELFF. CDR3 DNA: TGCAGTGCTAGAGACGTCAACAGGGGGCAAAGGGCCGGGGAGCTGTTTTTT. The chain uses TRBV20-1 and TRBJ2-2; 9 nucleotides match TRBD1. Germline trimming cut 0 bases from V and 6 bases from J; bases unmatched to any gene: 11. Per germline, CDR1 DFQATT and CDR2 SNEGSKA (reference sequence). The CDR3 extends over 17 amino acids.

This clone was counted at least ten times. The chain combines TRBV6-1 with TRBJ1-2; TRBD1 might be the D (5 bases). In germline, CDR1 is MNHNS, CDR2 SASEGT. CDR3 length: 14 residues. V was trimmed by 0 bases and J by 5 bases, leaving 10 bases between them. The CDR3 sequence: CASSEAGRIYGYTF. CDR3 DNA sequence: TGTGCCAGCAGTGAAGCGGGGCGTATATATGGCTACACCTTC.